A single sample gave rise to the 16 T cell receptor beta chains below, sequenced in a study of shared clonotypes between healthy human individuals. Method: immunoSEQ multiplex PCR; TCRdb's copy keeps in-frame clones and lacks some. The sample records about 110,000 clones, 68% being singletons. Sequencing was carried out using memory CD8+ T cells sorted from blood. Subset defined: CD45RO+ cells pooled with CCR7-negative TemRA cells. These receptors all come from a woman between 25 and 40 years old in good health.

The chain carries TRBV25-1 and TRBJ2-5; D might be TRBD1 or TRBD2, each matching 7 bases. In germline, CDR1 is MGHDK, CDR2 SYGVNS. The CDR3 runs 15 residues. The V end was cut by 0 bases, the J end by 5 bases, with 13 bases between. In DNA form, the CDR3 reads TGTGCCAGCAGTGAATATACCCAGGGGGGGGAGACCCAGTACTTC. It codes for CASSEYTQGGETQYF.

The chain carries TRBV18 and TRBJ1-2, with 8 bases fitting TRBD1. This CDR3 contains 15 residues. Trimming removed 4 bases from V and 5 bases from J; junction bases left unmatched: 9. CDR1 KGHSH and CDR2 LQKENI come from the germline V gene. CDR3 nucleotide sequence: TGTGCCAGCTCACGGGACCGGGACAGGTCTTATGGCTACACCTTC. Translation: CASSRDRDRSYGYTF.

The chain recombines TRBV18 with TRBJ2-7; 9 bases fit TRBD2. With V trimmed by 1 base and J by 4 bases, 5 bases remained unmatched. The CDR3 extends over 15 amino acids. Germline CDR1 and CDR2: KGHSH and LQKENI. The CDR3 region is CASSPRLAGDYEQYF. DNA of the CDR3: TGTGCCAGCTCACCACGCTTAGCGGGAGATTACGAGCAGTACTTC.

This sequence joins TRBV11-2 and TRBJ2-7; D may be TRBD2 (6 bases). Between the trimmed V and J ends, which lost 5 bases and 2 bases, there was a span of 10 bases. The CDR3 length is 13 residues. From germline, CDR1 is SGHAT and CDR2 FQNNGV. The CDR3 here is CASSQRLAYEQYF. The CDR3 nucleotides read TGTGCCAGCAGCCAGAGACTAGCCTACGAGCAGTACTTC.

The genes are TRBV13 and TRBJ2-5; 9 bases agree with TRBD2. Trimming took 2 bases from V and 5 from J; bases not matched to a gene: 3. The CDR3 consists of 14 residues. Germline CDR1 and CDR2: PRHDT and FYEKMQ (reference sequence). Here the CDR3 DNA reads TGTGCCAGCAGCTTAAGCGGGAGGCGGGAGACCCAGTACTTC. It is translated as CASSLSGRRETQYF.

This clone showed up many times. The chain joins TRBV6-4 to TRBJ2-1; 11 bases fit TRBD2. This CDR3 is built from 15 residues. With 4 bases clipped from V and 7 bases from J, the junction kept 6 bases outside the gene matches. Germline assignment: CDR1 MRHNA and CDR2 SNTAGT. DNA of the CDR3: TGTGCCAGCAGTGCCACTAGCGGGAGCGGAAATGAGCAGTTCTTC. As protein: CASSATSGSGNEQFF.

The V gene is TRBV14, the J gene TRBJ2-7, with 12 bases that match TRBD2. The junction had 5 bases not matched to a gene; V was cut back by 1 base and J by 7 bases. Germline CDR1 is SGHDN and CDR2 is FVKESK. The CDR3 is 15 amino acids. CDR3 loop: CASSQGTSGRWEQYF. The CDR3 DNA follows: TGTGCCAGCAGCCAAGGTACTAGCGGGAGGTGGGAGCAGTACTTC.

The V gene is TRBV28, the J gene TRBJ2-7; 9 nucleotides agree with TRBD1. Germline V gene sequence: CDR1 MDHEN, CDR2 SYDVKM. CDR3 length equals 15 residues. J gave up 2 bases and V 6 bases, and 8 bases lay outside the gene matches. CDR3 bases: TGTGCCAGCAGCCTCGACAGGGGGTACGCCTACGAGCAGTACTTC. Residues: CASSLDRGYAYEQYF.

The rearrangement joins TRBV27 to TRBJ2-7; D is possibly TRBD2 (5 bases). V was shortened by 3 bases and J by 7 bases, with 16 bases between the two germline ends. Per germline, CDR1 MNHEY and CDR2 SMNVEV (reference sequence). This CDR3 is built from 14 residues. The CDR3 DNA follows: TGTGCCAGCAGTTTCGATGGGAGCGTGGGGGAGCAGTACTTC. Translated: CASSFDGSVGEQYF.

The chain employs TRBV6-5 and TRBJ1-2; D call uncertain. The CDR3 runs 13 residues. V lost 2 bases and J lost 0, with 4 bases in between. Germline-derived CDR1 and CDR2 are MNHEY and SVGAGI. CDR3 in amino acids: CASSYGTNYGYTF. CDR3 in DNA: TGTGCCAGCAGTTACGGTACTAACTATGGCTACACCTTC.

The chain carries TRBV28 and TRBJ2-1; 8 nucleotides align to TRBD2. The CDR3 runs to 14 residues. V was pared by 7 bases and J by 6 bases, with 8 bases of the junction left unmatched. Germline V lookup: CDR1 MDHEN, CDR2 SYDVKM. CDR3 residues: CASIAGNDFNEQFF. CDR3 DNA: TGTGCCAGCATAGCGGGGAATGATTTCAATGAGCAGTTCTTC.

This chain joins TRBV9 and TRBJ2-7, with D tentatively TRBD1 (6 bases). CDR1 is SGDLS, CDR2 YYNGEE, per germline. Trimming left V 0 bases short and J 0 bases short, with 16 bases between. The CDR3 sequence is 17 residues long. The CDR3 DNA reads TGTGCCAGCAGCGTAGATGGATATGAGGGACACTCCTACGAGCAGTACTTC. This sequence encodes CASSVDGYEGHSYEQYF.

The chain employs TRBV27 and TRBJ2-7; 8 bases align to TRBD2. Germline loops: CDR1 MNHEY, CDR2 SMNVEV (reference sequence). V shed 4 bases and J 4 bases; nucleotides not matched to a gene: 6. The CDR3 is made up of 14 amino acids. CDR3 region: CASSSNSGIYEQYF. DNA for the CDR3: TGTGCCAGCAGTTCTAATAGCGGGATTTACGAGCAGTACTTC.

In DNA form, the CDR3 reads TGTGCCAGCAGCTTAGGACAGATGACTAACTATGGCTACACCTTC. It encodes CASSLGQMTNYGYTF. The chain recombines TRBV5-4 with TRBJ1-2, with D possibly being TRBD1 (6 bases). Germline CDR1 and CDR2: SGHNT and YYREEE (reference sequence). V was clipped by 2 bases and J by 0 bases, with 11 bases between them. This CDR3 has 15 amino acids.

This clone was detected only a few times. J is TRBJ1-4 and V is TRBV29-1, with 7 bases matching TRBD1. The CDR3 runs to 14 residues. CDR1 is SQVTM and CDR2 is ANQGSEA in the germline V gene. J was trimmed by 4 bases and V by 6 bases; bases with no gene match: 8. For the CDR3, the DNA is TGCAGCGTCTCTTGGAGGGACAGTAATGAAAAACTGTTTTTT. It codes for CSVSWRDSNEKLFF.

This clone has a handful of counts. The genes are TRBV5-1 and TRBJ2-1; the match to TRBD2 covers 9 bases. The length of the CDR3 is 16 residues. V lost 0 bases, J lost 8 bases, and 9 bases stayed unmatched. Germline values: CDR1 SGHRS, CDR2 YFSETQ. DNA of the CDR3: TGCGCCAGCAGCTTGGTTAGCGGGGGCGTAATCGATGAGCAGTTCTTC. This gives the protein CASSLVSGGVIDEQFF.